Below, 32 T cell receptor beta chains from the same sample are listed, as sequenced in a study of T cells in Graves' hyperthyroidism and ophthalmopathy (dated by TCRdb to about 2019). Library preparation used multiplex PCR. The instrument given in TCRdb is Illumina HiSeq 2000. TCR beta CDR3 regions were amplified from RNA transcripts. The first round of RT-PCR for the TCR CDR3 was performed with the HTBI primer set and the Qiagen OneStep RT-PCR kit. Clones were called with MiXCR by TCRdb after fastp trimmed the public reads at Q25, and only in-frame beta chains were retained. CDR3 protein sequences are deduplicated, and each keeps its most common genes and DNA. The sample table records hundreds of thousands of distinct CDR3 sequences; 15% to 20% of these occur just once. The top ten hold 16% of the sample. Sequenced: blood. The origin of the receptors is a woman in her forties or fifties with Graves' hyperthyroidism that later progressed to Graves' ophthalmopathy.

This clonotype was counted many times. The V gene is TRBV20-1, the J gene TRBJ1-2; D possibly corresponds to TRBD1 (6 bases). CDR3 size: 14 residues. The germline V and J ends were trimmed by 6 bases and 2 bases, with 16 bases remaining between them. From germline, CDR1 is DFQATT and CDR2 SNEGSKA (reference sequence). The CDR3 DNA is TGCAGTGCCTACAACAGGGATAACAACTATGGCTACACCTTC. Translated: CSAYNRDNNYGYTF.

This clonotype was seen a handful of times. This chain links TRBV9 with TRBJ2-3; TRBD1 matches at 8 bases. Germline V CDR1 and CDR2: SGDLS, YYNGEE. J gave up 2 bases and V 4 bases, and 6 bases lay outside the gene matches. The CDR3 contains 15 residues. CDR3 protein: CASSPGGQVTDTQYF. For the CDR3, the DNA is TGTGCCAGCAGCCCTGGGGGACAGGTCACAGATACGCAGTATTTT. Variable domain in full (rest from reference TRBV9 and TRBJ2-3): DSGVTQTPKHLITATGQRVTLRCSPRSGDLSVYWYQQSLDQGLQFLIQYYNGEERAKGNILERFSAQQFPDLHSELNLSSLELGDSALYFCASSPGGQVTDTQYFGPGTRLTVL.

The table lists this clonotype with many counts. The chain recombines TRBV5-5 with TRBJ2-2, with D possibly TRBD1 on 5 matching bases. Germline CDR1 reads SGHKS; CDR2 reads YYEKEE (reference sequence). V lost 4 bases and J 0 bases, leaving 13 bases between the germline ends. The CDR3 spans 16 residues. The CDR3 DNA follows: TGTGCCAGCAGCCACCCGGCAGGGACGAACACCGGGGAGCTGTTTTTT. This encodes CASSHPAGTNTGELFF.

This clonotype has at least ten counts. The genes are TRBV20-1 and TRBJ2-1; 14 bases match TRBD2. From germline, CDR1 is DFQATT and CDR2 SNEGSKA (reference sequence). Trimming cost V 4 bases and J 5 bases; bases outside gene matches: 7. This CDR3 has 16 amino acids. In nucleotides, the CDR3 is TGCAGTGCTATCCGGACTAGCGGGGGGACTAACAATGAGCAGTTCTTC. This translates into CSAIRTSGGTNNEQFF.

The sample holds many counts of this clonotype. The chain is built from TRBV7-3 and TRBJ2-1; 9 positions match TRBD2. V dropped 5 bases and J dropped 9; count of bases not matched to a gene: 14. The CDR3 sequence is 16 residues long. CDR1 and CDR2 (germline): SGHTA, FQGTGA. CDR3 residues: CASSVDSGGSFGEQFF. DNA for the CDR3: TGTGCCAGCAGCGTAGATAGCGGGGGTTCTTTTGGTGAGCAGTTCTTC.

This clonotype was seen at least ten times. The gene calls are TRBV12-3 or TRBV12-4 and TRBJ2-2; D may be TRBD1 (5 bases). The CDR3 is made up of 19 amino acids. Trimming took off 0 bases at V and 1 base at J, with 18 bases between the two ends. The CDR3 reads CASSLASLSQGGNTGELFF. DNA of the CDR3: TGTGCCAGCAGTTTAGCCTCCCTGTCCCAGGGTGGGAACACCGGGGAGCTGTTTTTT.

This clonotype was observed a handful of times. For the CDR3, the DNA is TGCGCCAGCGGGTTTTTTGGGACTAATGAAAAACTGTTTTTT. It codes for CASGFFGTNEKLFF. The chain joins TRBV5-1 to TRBJ1-4; D gene unclear. The CDR3 contains 14 residues. V gave up 7 bases and J gave up 2 bases, with 12 bases separating them. Germline values: CDR1 SGHRS, CDR2 YFSETQ.

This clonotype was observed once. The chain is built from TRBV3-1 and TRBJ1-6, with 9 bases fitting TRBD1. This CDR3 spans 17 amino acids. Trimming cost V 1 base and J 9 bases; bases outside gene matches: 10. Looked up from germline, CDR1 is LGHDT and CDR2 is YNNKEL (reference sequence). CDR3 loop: CASSQGEAGTGSSPLHF. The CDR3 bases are TGTGCCAGCAGCCAAGGTGAAGCCGGGACAGGGTCTTCACCCCTCCACTTT.

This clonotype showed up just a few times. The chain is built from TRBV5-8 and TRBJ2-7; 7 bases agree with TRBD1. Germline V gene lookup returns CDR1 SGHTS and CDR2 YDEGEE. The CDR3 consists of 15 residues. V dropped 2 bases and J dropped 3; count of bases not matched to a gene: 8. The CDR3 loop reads CASSFAGTADYEQYF. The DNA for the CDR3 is TGTGCCAGCAGCTTCGCCGGGACAGCGGACTACGAGCAGTACTTC.

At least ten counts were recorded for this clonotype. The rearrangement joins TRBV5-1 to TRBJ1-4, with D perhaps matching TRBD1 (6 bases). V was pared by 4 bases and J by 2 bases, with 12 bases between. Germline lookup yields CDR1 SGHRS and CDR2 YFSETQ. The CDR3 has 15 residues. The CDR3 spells CASSLQGTTNEKLFF. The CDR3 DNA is TGCGCCAGCAGCCTACAGGGTACGACTAATGAAAAACTGTTTTTT.

CDR3 sequence: CAIATGEGDTQYF. The CDR3 DNA reads TGTGCCATCGCGACAGGGGAGGGTGATACGCAGTATTTT. The J gene is TRBJ2-3, the V gene TRBV10-3; D may be TRBD1 (8 bases). Trimming removed 8 bases from V and 6 bases from J, with 15 bases in between. Looked up from germline, CDR1 is ENHRY and CDR2 is SYGVKD. This CDR3 contains 13 residues.

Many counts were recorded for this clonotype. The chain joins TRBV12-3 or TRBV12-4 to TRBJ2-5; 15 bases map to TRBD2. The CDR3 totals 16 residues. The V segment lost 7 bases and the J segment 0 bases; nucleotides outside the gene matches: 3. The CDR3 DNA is TGTGCCAGCACGGGACTAGCGGGGGGACACCAAGAGACCCAGTACTTC. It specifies CASTGLAGGHQETQYF.

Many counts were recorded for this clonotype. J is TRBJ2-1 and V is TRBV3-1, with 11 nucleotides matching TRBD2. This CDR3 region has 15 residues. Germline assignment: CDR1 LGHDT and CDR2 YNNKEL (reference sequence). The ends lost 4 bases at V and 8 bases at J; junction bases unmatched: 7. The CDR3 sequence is CASSPLAGGGDEQFF. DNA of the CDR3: TGTGCCAGCAGCCCCCTAGCGGGGGGCGGTGATGAGCAGTTCTTC.

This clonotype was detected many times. The CDR3 sequence is CASTTGTEAFF. The CDR3 nucleotides read TGTGCCAGCACCACGGGCACTGAAGCTTTCTTT. The chain couples TRBV12-3 or TRBV12-4 to TRBJ1-1; no clear D gene. This CDR3 contains 11 residues. Trimming stripped 7 bases from V and 4 bases from J, with 7 bases between.

CDR3 region: CASTKPGVDEQFF. The CDR3, as DNA: TGTGCCAGCACCAAGCCCGGGGTCGATGAGCAGTTCTTC. The rearrangement joins TRBV13 to TRBJ2-1; perhaps TRBD2 as D (5 bases). Germline lookup yields CDR1 PRHDT and CDR2 FYEKMQ (reference sequence). This CDR3 region has 13 residues. Trimming shortened V by 7 bases and J by 8 bases, and 15 bases separated the two germline ends.

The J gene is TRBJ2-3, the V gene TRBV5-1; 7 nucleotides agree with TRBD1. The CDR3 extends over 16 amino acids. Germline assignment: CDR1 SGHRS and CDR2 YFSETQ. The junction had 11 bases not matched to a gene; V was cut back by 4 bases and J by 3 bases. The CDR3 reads CASSPLDRLGTDTQYF. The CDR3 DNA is TGCGCCAGCAGCCCGCTGGACAGGCTGGGAACAGATACGCAGTATTTT.

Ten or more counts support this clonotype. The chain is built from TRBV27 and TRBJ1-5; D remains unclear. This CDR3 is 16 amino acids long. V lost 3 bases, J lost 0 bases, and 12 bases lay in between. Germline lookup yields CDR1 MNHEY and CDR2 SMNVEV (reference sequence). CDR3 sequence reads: CASSFSAEYSNQPQHF. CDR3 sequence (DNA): TGTGCCAGCAGTTTCTCGGCAGAATATAGCAATCAGCCCCAGCATTTT.

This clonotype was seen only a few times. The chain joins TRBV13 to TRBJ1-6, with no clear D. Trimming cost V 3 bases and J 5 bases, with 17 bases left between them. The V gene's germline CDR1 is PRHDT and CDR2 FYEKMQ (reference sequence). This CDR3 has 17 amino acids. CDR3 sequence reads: CASSFGQDRMNNSPLHF. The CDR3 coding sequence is TGTGCCAGCAGCTTTGGTCAGGATAGAATGAATAATTCACCCCTCCACTTT.

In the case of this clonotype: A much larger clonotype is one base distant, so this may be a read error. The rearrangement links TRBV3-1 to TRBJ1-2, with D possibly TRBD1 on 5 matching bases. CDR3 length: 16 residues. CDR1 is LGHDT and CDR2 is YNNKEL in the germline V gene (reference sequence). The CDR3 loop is CTSSQDLRGTYYGYTF. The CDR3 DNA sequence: TGTACCAGCAGCCAAGATCTGCGGGGGACGTACTATGGCTACACCTTC.

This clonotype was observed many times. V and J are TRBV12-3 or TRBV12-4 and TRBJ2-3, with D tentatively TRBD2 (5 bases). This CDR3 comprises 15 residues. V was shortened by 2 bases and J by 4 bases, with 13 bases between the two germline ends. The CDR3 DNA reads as TGTGCCAGCAGTTTAACTGGAGGAATTGCAGATACGCAGTATTTT. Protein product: CASSLTGGIADTQYF.

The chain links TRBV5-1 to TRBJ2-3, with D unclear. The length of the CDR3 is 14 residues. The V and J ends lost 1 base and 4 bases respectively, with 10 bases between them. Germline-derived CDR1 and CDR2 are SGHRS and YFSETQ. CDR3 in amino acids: CASSLSLWADTQYF. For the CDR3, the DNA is TGCGCCAGCAGCTTGAGTCTTTGGGCAGATACGCAGTATTTT.

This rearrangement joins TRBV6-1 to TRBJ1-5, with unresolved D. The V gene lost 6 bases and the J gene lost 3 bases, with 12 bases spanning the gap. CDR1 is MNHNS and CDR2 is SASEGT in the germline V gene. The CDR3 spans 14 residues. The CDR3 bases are TGTGCCAGCAGCGCTCAACAGAACAATCAGCCCCAGCATTTT. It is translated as CASSAQQNNQPQHF.

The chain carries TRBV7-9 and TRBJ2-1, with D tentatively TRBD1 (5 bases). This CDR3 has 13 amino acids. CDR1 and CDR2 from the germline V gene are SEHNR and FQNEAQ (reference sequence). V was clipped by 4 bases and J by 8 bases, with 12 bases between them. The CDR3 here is CASSSSRADEQFF. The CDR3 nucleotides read TGTGCCAGCAGCTCCAGCAGGGCGGATGAGCAGTTCTTC.

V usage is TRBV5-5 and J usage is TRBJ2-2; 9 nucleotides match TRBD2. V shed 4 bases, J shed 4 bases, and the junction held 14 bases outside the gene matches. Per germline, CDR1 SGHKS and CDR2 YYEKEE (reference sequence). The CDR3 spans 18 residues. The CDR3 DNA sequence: TGTGCCAGCAGCGGACTGGGACTAGCAAACGACTTCACCGGGGAGCTGTTTTTT. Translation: CASSGLGLANDFTGELFF. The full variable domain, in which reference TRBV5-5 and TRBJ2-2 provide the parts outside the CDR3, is DAGVTQSPTHLIKTRGQQVTLRCSPISGHKSVSWYQQVLGQGPQFIFQYYEKEERGRGNFPDRFSARQFPNYSSELNVNALLLGDSALYLCASSGLGLANDFTGELFFGEGSRLTVL.

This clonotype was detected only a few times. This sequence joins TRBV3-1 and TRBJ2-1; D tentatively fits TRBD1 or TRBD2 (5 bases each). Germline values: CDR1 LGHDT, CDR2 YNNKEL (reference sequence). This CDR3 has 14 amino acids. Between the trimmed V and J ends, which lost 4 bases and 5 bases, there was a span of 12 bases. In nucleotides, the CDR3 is TGTGCCAGCAGCCTTCGGGACGCCGACAATGAGCAGTTCTTC. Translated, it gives CASSLRDADNEQFF.

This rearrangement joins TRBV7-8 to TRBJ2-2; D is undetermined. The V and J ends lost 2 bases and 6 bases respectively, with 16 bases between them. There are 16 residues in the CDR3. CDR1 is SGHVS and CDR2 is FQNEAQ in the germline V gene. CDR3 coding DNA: TGTGCCAGCAGCTTATCCCCCTTCGATATGTCCGGGGAGCTGTTTTTT. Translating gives CASSLSPFDMSGELFF. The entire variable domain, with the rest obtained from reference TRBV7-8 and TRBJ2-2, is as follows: GAGVSQSPRYKVAKRGQDVALRCDPISGHVSLFWYQQALGQGPEFLTYFQNEAQLDKSGLPSDRFFAERPEGSVSTLKIQRTQQEDSAVYLCASSLSPFDMSGELFFGEGSRLTVL.

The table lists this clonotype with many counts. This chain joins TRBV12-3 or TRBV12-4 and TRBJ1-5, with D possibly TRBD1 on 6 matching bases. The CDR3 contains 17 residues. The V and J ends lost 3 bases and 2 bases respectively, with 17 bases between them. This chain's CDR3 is CASSFAGTPRGNQPQHF. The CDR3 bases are TGTGCCAGCAGTTTTGCGGGGACACCCCGAGGCAATCAGCCCCAGCATTTT.

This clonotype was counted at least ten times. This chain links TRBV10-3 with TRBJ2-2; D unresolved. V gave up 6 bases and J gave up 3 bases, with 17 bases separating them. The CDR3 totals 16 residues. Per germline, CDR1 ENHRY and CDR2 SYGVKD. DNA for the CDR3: TGTGCCATCAGGTCGGGTAGAGCGTCCCACACCGGGGAGCTGTTTTTT. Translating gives CAIRSGRASHTGELFF.

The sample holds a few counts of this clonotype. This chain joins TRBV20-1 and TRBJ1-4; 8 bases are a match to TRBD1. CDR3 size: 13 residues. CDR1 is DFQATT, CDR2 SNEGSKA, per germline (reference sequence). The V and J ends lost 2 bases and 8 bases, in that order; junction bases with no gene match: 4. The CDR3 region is CSARKGDREKLFF. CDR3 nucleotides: TGCAGTGCTAGAAAGGGGGACAGGGAAAAACTGTTTTTT.

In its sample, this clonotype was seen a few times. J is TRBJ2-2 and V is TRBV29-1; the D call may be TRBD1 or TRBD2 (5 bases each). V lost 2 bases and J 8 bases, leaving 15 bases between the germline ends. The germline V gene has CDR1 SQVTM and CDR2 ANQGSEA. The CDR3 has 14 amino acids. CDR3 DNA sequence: TGCAGCGTTGAAAGGGGTCTCCCGGGAGGGGAGCTGTTTTTT. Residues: CSVERGLPGGELFF.

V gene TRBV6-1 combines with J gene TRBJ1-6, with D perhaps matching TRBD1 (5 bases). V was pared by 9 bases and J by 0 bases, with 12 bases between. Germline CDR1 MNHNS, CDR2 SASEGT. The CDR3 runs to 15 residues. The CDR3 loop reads CASWTSSSYNSPLHF. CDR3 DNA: TGTGCCAGTTGGACAAGCAGCTCCTATAATTCACCCCTCCACTTT.

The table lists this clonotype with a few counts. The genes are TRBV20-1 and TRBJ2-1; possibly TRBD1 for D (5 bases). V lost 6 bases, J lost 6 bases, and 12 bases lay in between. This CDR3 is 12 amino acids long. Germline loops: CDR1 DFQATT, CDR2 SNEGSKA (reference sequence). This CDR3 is CSAASQGNEQFF. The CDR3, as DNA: TGCAGTGCCGCTTCTCAGGGCAATGAGCAGTTCTTC.